Listed here are 28 T cell receptor beta chains from one sample, sequenced in a study of TIL therapy for anti-PD-1-resistant metastatic lung cancer. The libraries were made with immunoSEQ v3. Clones were read by immunoSEQ multiplex PCR, and TCRdb kept only the in-frame ones, dropping some. The table lists some 60,000 clones, more than 60% of them singletons. Indicated time point: pre-treatment sample, taken before nivolumab and TIL therapy. The material sequenced was blood, taken at baseline. The source is a person aged 25-85 years with non-small cell lung cancer.

The chain is built from TRBV19 and TRBJ2-5; D unresolved. V was cut by 2 bases and J by 1 base, with 8 bases left in between. This CDR3 region has 14 residues. Per the germline V gene, CDR1 is LNHDA and CDR2 is SQIVND (reference sequence). In DNA form, the CDR3 reads TGTGCCAGTAGTATACAGGTTAGCCAAGAGACCCAGTACTTC. Translating gives CASSIQVSQETQYF.

This chain uses TRBV7-2 with TRBJ2-7, with D maybe TRBD1 (6 bases). Trimming shortened V by 6 bases and J by 4 bases, and 13 bases separated the two germline ends. There are 13 residues in the CDR3. Germline V lookup: CDR1 SGHTA, CDR2 FQGNSA. The CDR3 DNA is TGTGCCAGCAGAAAGGGACATGATTACGAGCAGTACTTC. This translates into CASRKGHDYEQYF. Full variable domain (missing parts from reference TRBV7-2 and TRBJ2-7): GAGVSQSPSNKVTEKGKDVELRCDPISGHTALYWYRQSLGQGLEFLIYFQGNSAPDKSGLPSDRFSAERTGGSVSTLTIQRTQQEDSAVYLCASRKGHDYEQYFGPGTRLTVT.

The CDR3 protein is CASSIAQAYYGYTF. The CDR3 region has the DNA TGTGCCAGTAGTATCGCGCAGGCTTACTATGGCTACACCTTC. The V and J genes are TRBV19 and TRBJ1-2; no clear D gene. V gave up 3 bases and J gave up 3 bases, with 11 bases separating them. The germline V gene encodes CDR1 LNHDA and CDR2 SQIVND (reference sequence). CDR3 length equals 14 residues.

V gene TRBV7-9 combines with J gene TRBJ1-4; D unclear. V lost 2 bases to trimming and J lost 6 bases, with 25 bases between them. The CDR3 contains 19 residues. Germline CDR1 and CDR2: SEHNR and FQNEAQ (reference sequence). This CDR3 is CASSLWEKGARRADEKLFF. The DNA for the CDR3 is TGTGCCAGCAGCTTATGGGAGAAAGGTGCCCGGAGAGCGGATGAAAAACTGTTTTTT.

This chain connects TRBV19 to TRBJ1-4; D might be TRBD1 (5 bases). The CDR3 spans 11 residues. Germline values: CDR1 LNHDA, CDR2 SQIVND (reference sequence). V lost 10 bases and J 5 bases, leaving 8 bases between the germline ends. In DNA, the CDR3 is TGTGCCATCTCAGGGAATGAAAAACTGTTTTTT. It is translated as CAISGNEKLFF.

The J gene is TRBJ2-2, the V gene TRBV11-2, with a tentative D call TRBD2 (5 bases). The CDR3 has 18 residues. V lost 0 bases and J 4 bases, leaving 18 bases between the germline ends. The germline V gene encodes CDR1 SGHAT and CDR2 FQNNGV. CDR3 loop: CASSLEARLARATGELFF. The CDR3 bases are TGTGCCAGCAGCTTAGAAGCTAGGCTAGCTCGGGCCACCGGGGAGCTGTTTTTT. Together with reference TRBV11-2 and TRBJ2-2, the CDR3 gives the full variable domain: EAGVAQSPRYKIIEKRQSVAFWCNPISGHATLYWYQQILGQGPKLLIQFQNNGVVDDSQLPKDRFSAERLKGVDSTLKIQPAKLEDSAVYLCASSLEARLARATGELFFGEGSRLTVL.

The CDR3 bases are TGTGCCAGTAGTATGATCGGAACAGGGGGTAGTCAGCCCCAGCATTTT. It codes for CASSMIGTGGSQPQHF. V usage is TRBV19 and J usage is TRBJ1-5; 8 nucleotides align to TRBD1. The germline gives CDR1 LNHDA, CDR2 SQIVND (reference sequence). CDR3 length equals 16 residues. V dropped 3 bases and J dropped 6; count of bases not matched to a gene: 10.

This clone was observed a handful of times. The J gene is TRBJ1-3, the V gene TRBV28, with D tentatively TRBD1 (6 bases). V lost 10 bases and J lost 1, with 11 bases in between. From germline, CDR1 is MDHEN and CDR2 SYDVKM. The length of the CDR3 is 13 residues. The CDR3 sequence is CAIRQGSGNTIYF. In DNA, the CDR3 is TGTGCCATCCGCCAGGGGTCTGGAAACACCATATATTTT.

This chain uses TRBV30 with TRBJ2-1; 8 nucleotides align to TRBD2. The CDR3 runs to 17 residues. J gave up 0 bases and V 2 bases, and 9 bases lay outside the gene matches. Germline-derived CDR1 and CDR2 are GTSNPN and SVGIG (reference sequence). The CDR3 spells CAWSPPGGRASYNEQFF. The CDR3 DNA is TGTGCCTGGAGTCCCCCGGGAGGGAGGGCCTCCTACAATGAGCAGTTCTTC.

This chain uses TRBV29-1 with TRBJ1-1; 7 bases match TRBD1. Germline V lookup: CDR1 SQVTM, CDR2 ANQGSEA. The ends lost 7 bases at V and 5 bases at J; junction bases unmatched: 10. This CDR3 comprises 13 residues. The CDR3 is CSDVTGSGTEAFF. CDR3 DNA sequence: TGCAGCGATGTGACAGGGTCCGGGACTGAAGCTTTCTTT.

The chain employs TRBV9 and TRBJ2-3; no reliable D call. The CDR3 is 14 amino acids. Germline CDR1 and CDR2: SGDLS and YYNGEE. V shed 0 bases and J shed 1 base, with 6 bases lying between them. The CDR3 loop reads CASSVEAGTDTQYF. The DNA for the CDR3 is TGTGCCAGCAGCGTAGAAGCAGGCACAGATACGCAGTATTTT.

The rearrangement uses TRBV13 and TRBJ2-7; 10 bases are a match to TRBD1. Unmatched junction bases numbered 11, after V lost 5 bases and J lost 7 bases. The germline CDR1 and CDR2 sequences are PRHDT and FYEKMQ (reference sequence). The CDR3 length is 15 residues. DNA of the CDR3: TGTGCCAGCAGCGCCGGACAGGGGGAAAGGAGAGAGCAGTACTTC. This translates into CASSAGQGERREQYF.

The rearrangement uses TRBV7-6 and TRBJ2-7, with D perhaps TRBD2 (5 bases). This CDR3 has 14 residues. Germline lookup yields CDR1 SGHVS and CDR2 FNYEAQ. V was pared by 4 bases and J by 4 bases, with 14 bases between. The CDR3: CASSSHRDRYEQYF. The CDR3 DNA sequence: TGTGCCAGCAGCTCGCACCGGGATCGGTACGAGCAGTACTTC.

This clone appeared a few times. This rearrangement joins TRBV7-2 to TRBJ1-5, with D maybe TRBD1 (6 bases). Between the trimmed V and J ends, which lost 1 base and 3 bases, there was a span of 10 bases. The CDR3 has 15 amino acids. From germline, CDR1 is SGHTA and CDR2 FQGNSA. The DNA of the CDR3 is TGTGCCAGCAGCTTAGACAGGGATGTCAATCAGCCCCAGCATTTT. Translation gives CASSLDRDVNQPQHF. Together with reference TRBV7-2 and TRBJ1-5, the CDR3 gives the full variable domain: GAGVSQSPSNKVTEKGKDVELRCDPISGHTALYWYRQSLGQGLEFLIYFQGNSAPDKSGLPSDRFSAERTGGSVSTLTIQRTQQEDSAVYLCASSLDRDVNQPQHFGDGTRLSIL.

The chain combines TRBV4-1 with TRBJ1-3; a weak D match, TRBD1 (6 bases). This CDR3 is 16 amino acids long. Trimming took off 4 bases at V and 3 bases at J, with 16 bases between the two ends. Germline V gene lookup returns CDR1 MGHRA and CDR2 YSYEKL. The CDR3 DNA is TGCGCCAGCAGCCTCTATGGACAGCACATTGGAAACACCATATATTTT. Protein sequence: CASSLYGQHIGNTIYF.

The chain recombines TRBV5-6 with TRBJ2-7, with D perhaps matching TRBD1 (6 bases). V shed 3 bases and J shed 3 bases, with 16 bases lying between them. This CDR3 has 15 residues. The germline CDR1 and CDR2 sequences are SGHDT and YYEEEE. CDR3 protein: CASSSRWGTLYEQYF. The CDR3 region has the DNA TGTGCCAGCAGCTCGCGGTGGGGGACACTCTACGAGCAGTACTTC.

This chain connects TRBV2 to TRBJ2-2; D tentatively fits TRBD1 or TRBD2 (5 bases each). The ends were cut back, 4 bases at V and 7 bases at J, with 22 bases in the middle. The V gene's germline CDR1 is SNHLY and CDR2 FYNNEI. The CDR3 has 17 amino acids. The chain's CDR3 is CASSVRDHMKSGGELFF. The CDR3 DNA is TGTGCCAGCAGTGTCCGGGACCACATGAAATCGGGCGGGGAGCTGTTTTTT.

The chain links TRBV10-2 to TRBJ2-5; 9 positions agree with TRBD2. This CDR3 region has 15 residues. Germline assignment: CDR1 WSHSY and CDR2 SAAADI. The junction had 8 bases not matched to a gene; V was cut back by 7 bases and J by 2 bases. The CDR3, as DNA: TGCGCCAGCAAGCGGGGGGCGAGGGGACAAGAGACCCAGTACTTC. Amino acid sequence: CASKRGARGQETQYF.

This rearrangement joins TRBV2 to TRBJ1-1; 9 nucleotides agree with TRBD1. The CDR3 is made up of 13 amino acids. Germline V gene sequence: CDR1 SNHLY, CDR2 FYNNEI. After removal of 8 bases from V and 5 bases from J, the junction contained 6 bases not matched to a gene. CDR3 in amino acids: CASAGTGKTEAFF. CDR3 coding DNA: TGTGCCAGCGCTGGGACAGGGAAAACTGAAGCTTTCTTT.

The chain carries TRBV5-1 and TRBJ2-3; TRBD2 agrees at 10 bases. Germline-derived CDR1 and CDR2 are SGHRS and YFSETQ. The CDR3 is 16 amino acids. J gave up 5 bases and V 2 bases, and 8 bases lay outside the gene matches. The CDR3: CASSLPLAGGVDTQYF. CDR3 DNA sequence: TGCGCCAGCAGCTTACCCTTAGCGGGGGGTGTAGATACGCAGTATTTT.

This clone has just a few counts. This chain links TRBV18 with TRBJ2-7, with D perhaps matching TRBD1 (5 bases). From germline, CDR1 is KGHSH and CDR2 LQKENI. This CDR3 region has 14 residues. The germline V and J ends were trimmed by 1 base and 2 bases, with 9 bases remaining between them. The chain's CDR3 is CASSPQGSPYEQYF. Written as DNA, the CDR3 is TGTGCCAGCTCACCACAGGGGTCACCCTACGAGCAGTACTTC.

The gene calls are TRBV27 and TRBJ2-1; 10 nucleotides match TRBD2. CDR1 and CDR2 (germline): MNHEY, SMNVEV (reference sequence). The J segment lost 0 bases and the V segment lost 3 bases, leaving 5 bases of the junction unmatched. The CDR3 consists of 17 residues. The DNA for the CDR3 is TGTGCCAGCAGTTTTCGAGCGGGAGGGCTCTCCTACAATGAGCAGTTCTTC. This codes for CASSFRAGGLSYNEQFF.

This clone was counted between two and nine times. The J gene is TRBJ1-1, the V gene TRBV20-1; D is ambiguous. The germline gives CDR1 DFQATT, CDR2 SNEGSKA (reference sequence). The CDR3 is 10 residues long. V lost 4 bases and J lost 7, with 7 bases in between. In DNA, the CDR3 is TGCAGTGCTACGGACCTTGAAGCTTTCTTT. Amino acids: CSATDLEAFF.

The CDR3 loop reads CASSVSHRTYNEQFF. The CDR3 DNA is TGTGCCAGCAGCGTATCTCACAGAACCTACAATGAGCAGTTCTTC. The chain employs TRBV9 and TRBJ2-1; unclear D gene. The V end lost 1 base, the J end lost 2 bases, and 10 bases lay between the germline ends. This CDR3 comprises 15 residues. The germline CDR1 and CDR2 sequences are SGDLS and YYNGEE.

This rearrangement joins TRBV4-3 to TRBJ2-3; D is unresolved. V shed 5 bases and J shed 6 bases, with 15 bases lying between them. The CDR3 consists of 14 residues. Germline V CDR1 and CDR2: LGHNA, YSLEER. The CDR3 spells CASSYSGVADTQYF. The CDR3 region has the DNA TGCGCCAGCAGCTATTCGGGCGTCGCGGATACGCAGTATTTT.

This clone was counted only a few times. The gene calls are TRBV18 and TRBJ2-7, with 8 positions matching TRBD1. Germline loops: CDR1 KGHSH, CDR2 LQKENI. There are 15 residues in the CDR3. V lost 3 bases, J lost 2 bases, and 6 bases stayed unmatched. The CDR3: CASSPPGQGPYEQYF. As DNA, the CDR3 is TGTGCCAGCTCACCTCCCGGACAGGGTCCCTACGAGCAGTACTTC.

The V call is TRBV28, the J call TRBJ1-2, with 9 bases aligning to TRBD1. The V segment lost 3 bases and the J segment 2 bases; nucleotides outside the gene matches: 1. The CDR3 consists of 14 residues. Germline values: CDR1 MDHEN, CDR2 SYDVKM. CDR3 coding DNA: TGTGCCAGCAGTTTCGGACAGGGGAACTATGGCTACACCTTC. Its translation is CASSFGQGNYGYTF.

The chain links TRBV6-6 to TRBJ1-2; D is unclear. With 2 bases removed from V and 5 bases from J, the gap between germline ends came to 9 bases. CDR3 size: 13 residues. The germline V gene has CDR1 MNHNY and CDR2 SVGAGI (reference sequence). This CDR3 is CASSYEADYGYTF. CDR3 in DNA: TGTGCCAGCAGTTACGAGGCGGATTATGGCTACACCTTC.